The clone carrying this T cell receptor (beta chain) turned up a few times. This sample was taken from a study of OX40 agonist ivuxolimab in advanced cancers. Assay used: immunoSEQ multiplex PCR; TCRdb lists only in-frame clones, some missing. The table lists tens of thousands of clones, 70% to 90% of them singletons. This CDR3 has 13 amino acids. V was trimmed by 7 bases and J by 2 bases, leaving 12 bases between them. In germline, CDR1 is MDHEN, CDR2 SYDVKM. The clonotype was recovered from an adult with an advanced solid tumor such as melanoma, head and neck, liver or kidney cancer. The genes are TRBV28 and TRBJ2-7; D remains unclear. The material was CD4+ or CD8+ T cells sorted from blood, obtained in a trial of the OX40 agonist ivuxolimab. The CDR3 protein is CASTQSPPYEQYF. The DNA of the CDR3 is TGTGCCAGCACCCAATCCCCACCCTACGAGCAGTACTTC.